Listed here is a single T cell receptor beta chain. The data were taken from a study of cytomegalovirus exposure and HLA in healthy donors. Amplification used 60 Vbeta primers and 13 Jbeta primers. Only in-frame clones appear in the TCRdb table, and some are missing; sequencing was by immunoSEQ multiplex PCR. The sample yields 140,000 to 150,000 clones, roughly 70% seen once. This clonotype was obtained from a man between 25 and 39 years old in good health and CMV-seronegative. The sample taken for sequencing was PBMCs.

CDR3 DNA: TGTGCCAGCAGCTTTCCGGCCGGGACTAGCGGGAGGAGGTACAATGAGCAGTTCTTC. It specifies CASSFPAGTSGRRYNEQFF. V is TRBV11-2 and J is TRBJ2-1; 15 bases align to TRBD2. Germline assignment: CDR1 SGHAT and CDR2 FQNNGV. This CDR3 has 19 amino acids. Unmatched junction bases numbered 10, after V lost 3 bases and J lost 4 bases.